This is a list of T cell receptor beta chains from one sample in a study of radiotherapy plus CTLA-4 blockade in lung cancer. Clones were sequenced by immunoSEQ multiplex PCR, and TCRdb holds only the in-frame ones, with some missing. The sample consists of 75,000 to 100,000 clones, 65% to 80% of them appearing once. Specimen: peripheral blood, collected from a patient treated with radiotherapy plus ipilimumab. Receptors originate from a human donor with non-small cell lung cancer who had a partial response to radiotherapy plus ipilimumab. Some clones in this sample may be carry-over from other donors' samples. Both conserved end residues are part of each CDR3.

CASSPGRGALTGELFF TRBJ2-2 TRBV7-2
CASSPRTAPTGELFF TRBJ2-2 TRBV27
CAISGHTAEPQHF TRBJ1-5 TRBV10-3
CASSIEHTSNQPQHF TRBJ1-5 TRBV19
CASSLHQGEQFF TRBJ2-1 TRBV28
CASRGRQGAEQFF TRBJ2-1 TRBV28
CASSEAGVQDTQYF TRBJ2-3 TRBV10-1
CASSPGLFLSYEQYF TRBJ2-7 TRBV11-2
CASSFGQGAGETQYF TRBJ2-5 TRBV28
CASSSGPRAGGYEQYF TRBJ2-7 TRBV5-1
CASWVAAGNEQFF TRBJ2-1 TRBV5-1
CASSPPTGSVYEQYF TRBJ2-7 TRBV28
CASSMTSAGPREQYF TRBJ2-7 TRBV7-2
CGVGPQVVEQYF TRBJ2-7 TRBV7-7
CASSLGGASGNTIYF TRBJ1-3 TRBV7-8
CASSRQGEGYNSPLHF TRBJ1-6 TRBV7-6
CASSYSGRGYNEQFF TRBJ2-1 TRBV7-6
CASSIDPRGGNQPQHF TRBJ1-5 TRBV19
CASSREGTTEKLFF TRBJ1-4 TRBV18
CSVGGLTSVNEQYF TRBJ2-7 TRBV29-1
CAFKLVGSYNEQFF TRBJ2-1 TRBV30
CASSFRTEEFGGYTF TRBJ1-2 TRBV5-5
CASSRRESGANVLTF TRBJ2-6 TRBV19
CASSLRGLAGQTNEQYF TRBJ2-7 TRBV5-5
CASSLGQGALKPQHF TRBJ1-5 TRBV5-6
CASSVSFEGVPYNEQFF TRBJ2-1 TRBV9
CASSLGGVYNEQFF TRBJ2-1 TRBV11-3
CASSPGVGGGVNEQYF TRBJ2-7 TRBV5-1
CASSVWTGGTDTQYF TRBJ2-3 TRBV2
CASSPWGSGGGIYNEQFF TRBJ2-1 TRBV27
CASSPDRWNTEAFF TRBJ1-1 TRBV7-9
CASSLVAFGETQYF TRBJ2-5 TRBV5-8
CASSQEGLAGNNEQFF TRBJ2-1 TRBV4-1
CASSLAGPYGYTF TRBJ1-2 TRBV5-4
CASSPRGGINEQFF TRBJ2-1 TRBV5-4
CASSLPRQGAAGANVLTF TRBJ2-6 TRBV11-2
CASTVAGGHETQYF TRBJ2-5 TRBV7-2